The rows below give T cell receptor beta chains drawn from one sample of a study of blood T cell repertoires in COVID-19. Profiling relied on immunoSEQ multiplex PCR, and the TCRdb table lists in-frame clones only, not all of them. The sample has hundreds of thousands of clones, around 87% seen once; the top ten hold approximately 1.2%. The sample comprised PBMCs or T cells enriched from blood (not recorded which). All receptors derive from a man aged 30-40 years who had recovered from COVID-19. CDR3s include the opening cysteine and the closing phenylalanine or tryptophan. The D gene is left open where the match is weak. Only part of the rows carry a size: once, few, many, or a class if the clone is expanded.

clone size: NA; D gene: NA; V gene: TRBV9; CDR3 length: 13; J gene: TRBJ2-1; CDR3 DNA: TGTGCCAGCAGCGTCTCCCACGGGAATGAGCAGTTCTTC; CDR3 protein: CASSVSHGNEQFF
clone size: NA; D gene: NA; V gene: TRBV7-9; CDR3 length: 11; J gene: TRBJ2-1; CDR3 DNA: TGTGCCAGCAACGCCAGGGGTGAGCAGTTCTTC; CDR3 protein: CASNARGEQFF
clone size: NA; D gene: NA; V gene: TRBV27; CDR3 length: 13; J gene: TRBJ2-7; CDR3 DNA: TGTGCCAGCAGTTTACGACAGAACTACGAGCAGTACTTC; CDR3 protein: CASSLRQNYEQYF
clone size: NA; D gene: TRBD2; V gene: TRBV28; CDR3 length: 17; J gene: TRBJ2-3; CDR3 DNA: TGTGCCAGCAGTTTATATATGGCGGGAGGCAGCACAGATACGCAGTATTTT; CDR3 protein: CASSLYMAGGSTDTQYF
clone size: NA; D gene: TRBD1; V gene: TRBV28; CDR3 length: 16; J gene: TRBJ2-1; CDR3 DNA: TGTGCCAGCAGTTTGAGTCAGGGGGACTCCTACAATGAGCAGTTCTTC; CDR3 protein: CASSLSQGDSYNEQFF
clone size: NA; D gene: NA; V gene: TRBV27; CDR3 length: 15; J gene: TRBJ1-5; CDR3 DNA: TGTGCCAGCAGTTTATCAGGCCAGGCCAATCAGCCCCAGCATTTT; CDR3 protein: CASSLSGQANQPQHF
clone size: NA; D gene: TRBD1; V gene: TRBV12-3/TRBV12-4; CDR3 length: 13; J gene: TRBJ1-4; CDR3 DNA: TGTGCCAGCAGCTCAGGGGGTAATGAAAAACTGTTTTTT; CDR3 protein: CASSSGGNEKLFF
clone size: NA; D gene: NA; V gene: TRBV7-9; CDR3 length: 12; J gene: TRBJ2-5; CDR3 DNA: TGTGCCAGCAGTGCGGGGCTAGAGACCCAGTACTTC; CDR3 protein: CASSAGLETQYF
clone size: NA; D gene: NA; V gene: TRBV6-4; CDR3 length: 15; J gene: TRBJ1-6; CDR3 DNA: TGTGCCAGCAGTGAGAATGGGGCTCGAAGCTCACCCCTCCACTTT; CDR3 protein: CASSENGARSSPLHF
clone size: NA; D gene: TRBD2; V gene: TRBV27; CDR3 length: 13; J gene: TRBJ2-5; CDR3 DNA: TGTGCCAGCCGGACTAGCGGGATTGAGACCCAGTACTTC; CDR3 protein: CASRTSGIETQYF
clone size: NA; D gene: TRBD1; V gene: TRBV5-6; CDR3 length: 15; J gene: TRBJ2-7; CDR3 DNA: TGTGCCAGCAGCTCTTGGGGGACAGGGGGCTACGAGCAGTACTTC; CDR3 protein: CASSSWGTGGYEQYF
clone size: NA; D gene: NA; V gene: TRBV10-3; CDR3 length: 12; J gene: TRBJ1-2; CDR3 DNA: TGTGCCATCAGTGAGTGGCAGGAAGGCTACACCTTC; CDR3 protein: CAISEWQEGYTF
clone size: NA; D gene: NA; V gene: TRBV5-5; CDR3 length: 14; J gene: TRBJ2-7; CDR3 DNA: TGTGCCAGCAGCCATGACGGGGGAACCTACGAGCAGTACTTC; CDR3 protein: CASSHDGGTYEQYF
clone size: NA; D gene: TRBD1; V gene: TRBV5-1; CDR3 length: 13; J gene: TRBJ2-5; CDR3 DNA: TGCGCCAGCAGCTTGACAGGGGACGAGACCCAGTACTTC; CDR3 protein: CASSLTGDETQYF
clone size: NA; D gene: TRBD2; V gene: TRBV30; CDR3 length: 18; J gene: TRBJ2-4; CDR3 DNA: TGTGCCTGGAGGGGGACTAGCGGGACTCTTTTGGCCAAAAACATTCAGTACTTC; CDR3 protein: CAWRGTSGTLLAKNIQYF
clone size: NA; D gene: NA; V gene: TRBV7-9; CDR3 length: 9; J gene: TRBJ1-6; CDR3 DNA: TGTGCCAGCAGCCCCCCACTCCACTTT; CDR3 protein: CASSPPLHF
clone size: NA; D gene: NA; V gene: TRBV9; CDR3 length: 12; J gene: TRBJ1-3; CDR3 DNA: TGTGCCAGCCGGGGGGCTGGAAACACCATATATTTT; CDR3 protein: CASRGAGNTIYF
clone size: NA; D gene: TRBD2; V gene: TRBV2; CDR3 length: 13; J gene: TRBJ2-3; CDR3 DNA: TGTGCCAGCAGGGGGGACTACACAGATACGCAGTATTTT; CDR3 protein: CASRGDYTDTQYF
clone size: NA; D gene: NA; V gene: TRBV7-9; CDR3 length: 13; J gene: TRBJ1-4; CDR3 DNA: TGTGCCAGCACCCCCCGGCCAAGGGGCGAACTGTTTTTT; CDR3 protein: CASTPRPRGELFF
clone size: once; D gene: TRBD1; V gene: TRBV19; CDR3 length: 17; J gene: TRBJ1-4; CDR3 DNA: TGTGCCAGTAGTGCCCGGGACAGAGGAACATATAATGAAAAACTGTTTTTT; CDR3 protein: CASSARDRGTYNEKLFF
clone size: NA; D gene: TRBD2; V gene: TRBV6-1; CDR3 length: 16; J gene: TRBJ2-7; CDR3 DNA: TGTGCCAGCAGTGAAACCGGGACTAGCGGGATCTACGAGCAGTACTTC; CDR3 protein: CASSETGTSGIYEQYF
clone size: NA; D gene: NA; V gene: TRBV7-3; CDR3 length: 14; J gene: TRBJ2-3; CDR3 DNA: TGTGCCAGCAGCTTATTAGACAAAAGGGATACGCAGTATTTT; CDR3 protein: CASSLLDKRDTQYF
clone size: NA; D gene: TRBD2; V gene: TRBV3-1/TRBV3-2; CDR3 length: 14; J gene: TRBJ2-7; CDR3 DNA: TGTGCCAGCCGGGCTAGCGGGAGCCTTGGCGAGCAGTACTTC; CDR3 protein: CASRASGSLGEQYF
clone size: NA; D gene: NA; V gene: TRBV28; CDR3 length: 15; J gene: TRBJ1-5; CDR3 DNA: TGTGCCAGCATCTCGGGGAATATTGGCAATCAGCCCCAGCATTTT; CDR3 protein: CASISGNIGNQPQHF
clone size: NA; D gene: TRBD1; V gene: TRBV18; CDR3 length: 17; J gene: TRBJ1-1; CDR3 DNA: TGTGCCAGCCTCTCGGGACAGGGTTCCCCCGAGGTGGCTGAAGCTTTCTTT; CDR3 protein: CASLSGQGSPEVAEAFF
clone size: many; D gene: NA; V gene: TRBV9; CDR3 length: 15; J gene: TRBJ1-1; CDR3 DNA: TGTGCCAGCAGCGTAGGACAGGCAGGGGTGACTGAAGCTTTCTTT; CDR3 protein: CASSVGQAGVTEAFF